The 4 T cell receptor beta chains presented below share a single source sample, sequenced in a study of blood T cell repertoires in COVID-19. TCRdb keeps only in-frame clones here, not all; method: immunoSEQ multiplex PCR. Here the sample spans hundreds of thousands of clones, approximately 86% being singletons. Sequencing used PBMCs or T cells enriched from blood (not recorded which). These receptor sequences come from a woman aged 45-65 years who had recovered from COVID-19.

The chain carries TRBV6-2 or TRBV6-3 and TRBJ2-1, with D possibly TRBD1 on 5 matching bases. Per germline, CDR1 MNHEY and CDR2 SVGEGT. CDR3 length: 15 residues. The V end was cut by 5 bases, the J end by 3 bases, with 14 bases between. CDR3 in amino acids: CASSDQGGFYNEQFF. The CDR3 DNA is TGTGCCAGCAGTGATCAGGGTGGTTTCTACAATGAGCAGTTCTTC.

The rearrangement links TRBV7-2 to TRBJ2-7; a possible D gene is TRBD1 (5 bases). Germline CDR1 and CDR2: SGHTA and FQGNSA. Trimming pared 4 bases from V and 2 bases from J, leaving 9 bases between. This CDR3 contains 13 residues. CDR3 loop: CASSSGAAYEQYF. In nucleotides, the CDR3 is TGTGCCAGCAGCTCTGGGGCGGCCTACGAGCAGTACTTC.

V usage is TRBV7-2 and J usage is TRBJ2-1, with 11 bases that match TRBD2. The germline V gene has CDR1 SGHTA and CDR2 FQGNSA. The CDR3 is 16 amino acids. Losses at the gene ends were 4 bases for V and 6 bases for J; bases not matched to a gene: 8. In DNA, the CDR3 is TGTGCCAGCAGCTGGTCGGGGGGACTAGCGGCCAATGAGCAGTTCTTC. Translating gives CASSWSGGLAANEQFF.

The chain employs TRBV7-9 and TRBJ2-2; 7 bases map to TRBD1. J was trimmed by 3 bases and V by 6 bases; bases with no gene match: 10. Germline CDR1 reads SEHNR; CDR2 reads FQNEAQ (reference sequence). There are 16 residues in the CDR3. The CDR3 reads CASRYPTGIDTGELFF. CDR3 nucleotides: TGTGCCAGCAGATATCCGACAGGGATAGACACCGGGGAGCTGTTTTTT.